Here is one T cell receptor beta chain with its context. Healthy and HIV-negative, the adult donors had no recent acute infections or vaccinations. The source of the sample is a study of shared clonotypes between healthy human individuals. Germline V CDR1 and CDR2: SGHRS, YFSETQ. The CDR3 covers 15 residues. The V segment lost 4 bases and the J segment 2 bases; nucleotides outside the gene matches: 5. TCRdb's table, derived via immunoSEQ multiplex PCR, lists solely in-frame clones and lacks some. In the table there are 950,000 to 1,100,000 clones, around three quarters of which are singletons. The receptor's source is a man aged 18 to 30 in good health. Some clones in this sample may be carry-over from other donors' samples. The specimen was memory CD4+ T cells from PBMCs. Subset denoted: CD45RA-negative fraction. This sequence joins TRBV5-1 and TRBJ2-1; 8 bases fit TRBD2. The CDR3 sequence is CASSMTSVTYNEQFF. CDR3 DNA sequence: TGCGCCAGCAGCATGACTAGCGTAACCTACAATGAGCAGTTCTTC. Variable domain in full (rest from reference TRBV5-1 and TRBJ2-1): KAGVTQTPRYLIKTRGQQVTLSCSPISGHRSVSWYQQTPGQGLQFLFEYFSETQRNKGNFPGRFSGRQFSNSRSEMNVSTLELGDSALYLCASSMTSVTYNEQFFGPGTRLTVL.